The present T cell receptor (beta chain) was sequenced within a study of cytomegalovirus exposure and HLA in healthy donors. Study observations and caveats: As a later analysis revealed, the rate of TCR association differed by HLA locus, with DRB1 most and HLA-C fewest.

Primers included in the PCR were 60 Vbeta and 13 Jbeta primers. Produced via immunoSEQ multiplex PCR; TCRdb's table is partial and in-frame only. The sample holds about 140,000 clones, 80% seen once. The CDR3 has 15 amino acids. V was pared by 2 bases and J by 3 bases, with 13 bases between. Germline V gene lookup returns CDR1 ENHRY and CDR2 SYGVKD. A note on this clone: What it recognizes is unknown.

This chain links TRBV10-3 with TRBJ1-1, with D maybe TRBD1 (5 bases). The TCR was taken from a male donor in good health and CMV-seropositive. The sample consisted of PBMCs. CDR3 nucleotides: TGTGCCATCAGTGAGGGGGCAGGGCTTCACACTGAAGCTTTCTTT. Translated: CAISEGAGLHTEAFF.